The text below deals with one T cell receptor beta chain. Deletions cut 4 bases from V and 8 bases from J, with 14 bases between. The CDR3 is made up of 14 amino acids. The germline V gene has CDR1 MNHEY and CDR2 SMNVEV (reference sequence). The sample is drawn from a study of blood T cell repertoires in COVID-19. Across the whole study: Acute-phase and convalescent COVID-19 samples originated in the United States, Italy and Spain.

TCRdb's copy holds only in-frame clones and misses some; the assay was immunoSEQ multiplex PCR. The data show roughly 500,000 clones, around 85% seen once. Enrollees, about 18 to 95 years old, lived in some 24 US areas. Either two negative PCRs, clearance, or symptom resolution qualified Cohort 3 donors as recovered. The V gene is TRBV27, the J gene TRBJ1-4; D possibly corresponds to TRBD1 (6 bases). This clonotype was sampled from an older woman who had recovered from COVID-19. The sample taken for sequencing was PBMCs or T cells enriched from blood (not recorded which). CDR3 region: CASSSTGFEEKLFF. The CDR3 bases are TGTGCCAGCAGTTCAACAGGGTTTGAGGAAAAACTGTTTTTT. Drawing the rest from reference TRBV27 and TRBJ1-4, the complete variable domain is EAQVTQNPRYLITVTGKKLTVTCSQNMNHEYMSWYRQDPGLGLRQIYYSMNVEVTDKGDVPEGYKVSRKEKRNFPLILESPSPNQTSLYFCASSSTGFEEKLFFGSGTQLSVL.